The 7 T cell receptor beta chains below were found in one sample sequenced in a study of blood T cell repertoires in COVID-19. Sequencing used immunoSEQ multiplex PCR; TCRdb keeps in-frame clones, though not all of them. This sample has under 300,000 clones, with around 84% found just once. The sample was peripheral blood. Receptor source: a woman between 18 and 30 years old with acute or convalescent COVID-19.

V and J are TRBV19 and TRBJ2-5; D is perhaps TRBD2 (6 bases). Germline CDR1 LNHDA, CDR2 SQIVND (reference sequence). CDR3 size: 13 residues. Deletions cut 6 bases from V and 5 bases from J, with 13 bases between. In nucleotides, the CDR3 is TGTGCCAGTAGCTTTGGAGGGCGGGAGACCCAGTACTTC. Amino acid sequence: CASSFGGRETQYF.

The chain combines TRBV27 with TRBJ1-6; D gene ambiguous. This CDR3 has 16 residues. Germline assignment: CDR1 MNHEY and CDR2 SMNVEV (reference sequence). Trimming left V 6 bases short and J 0 bases short, with 12 bases between. The CDR3 reads CASSSFPSSYNSPLHF. The CDR3 DNA sequence: TGTGCCAGCAGCTCCTTTCCTAGCTCCTATAATTCACCCCTCCACTTT.

This chain links TRBV27 with TRBJ2-7, with 12 bases lining up with TRBD2. The CDR3 has 16 amino acids. Germline V gene lookup returns CDR1 MNHEY and CDR2 SMNVEV (reference sequence). Germline trimming cut 2 bases from V and 2 bases from J; bases unmatched to any gene: 4. CDR3 sequence reads: CASSLTRTSGTYEQYF. In DNA, the CDR3 is TGTGCCAGCAGTTTAACCAGGACTAGCGGGACCTACGAGCAGTACTTC.

V usage is TRBV27 and J usage is TRBJ2-1; perhaps TRBD2 as D (6 bases). The length of the CDR3 is 16 residues. With 5 bases removed from V and 9 bases from J, the gap between germline ends came to 23 bases. CDR1 and CDR2 from the germline V gene are MNHEY and SMNVEV (reference sequence). The DNA of the CDR3 is TGTGCCAGCAGTCTATTAGGGAACTCAGTCGGGAGTGAGCAGTTCTTC. Protein product: CASSLLGNSVGSEQFF.

This clone showed up just a few times. This chain uses TRBV15 with TRBJ1-1; D remains ambiguous. Germline V gene lookup returns CDR1 LNHNV and CDR2 YYDKDF (reference sequence). This CDR3 is built from 13 residues. Trimming cost V 8 bases and J 3 bases, with 13 bases left between them. Here the CDR3 DNA reads TGTGCCACCGAGGCGGACGGGGACACTGAAGCTTTCTTT. Its translation: CATEADGDTEAFF.

The chain is built from TRBV5-1 and TRBJ2-3, with 8 bases fitting TRBD2. Germline V lookup: CDR1 SGHRS, CDR2 YFSETQ. The CDR3 extends over 14 amino acids. The V gene end was trimmed by 1 base and the J gene end by 5 bases; junction bases not matched to a gene: 3. The CDR3 here is CASSLPREGDTQYF. CDR3 sequence (DNA): TGCGCCAGCAGCTTGCCCCGGGAGGGAGATACGCAGTATTTT.

This clone has only one observation. The chain couples TRBV28 to TRBJ1-2; 9 bases are a match to TRBD1. CDR1 MDHEN and CDR2 SYDVKM come from the germline V gene. J gave up 5 bases and V 5 bases, and 9 bases lay outside the gene matches. The CDR3 extends over 15 amino acids. CDR3 DNA sequence: TGTGCCAGCAGTACCCGGGACAGGGTTGGTTATGGCTACACCTTC. It codes for CASSTRDRVGYGYTF.